Following are 11 T cell receptor beta chains from one sample sequenced in a study of shared clonotypes between healthy human individuals. Measured with immunoSEQ multiplex PCR; TCRdb has only the in-frame clones, and not every one. The sample records over 95,000 clones, about 45% being singletons. The source material was PBMCs. These receptors were taken from a woman aged 40 to 50 in good health. Some clones in this sample may be carry-over from other donors' samples.

This clone occurred a few times. The chain uses TRBV29-1 and TRBJ2-5; possibly TRBD2 for D (6 bases). The CDR3 totals 13 residues. Germline lookup yields CDR1 SQVTM and CDR2 ANQGSEA. The ends were cut back, 6 bases at V and 1 base at J, with 12 bases in the middle. The CDR3 spells CSVGGWAQETQYF. The DNA of the CDR3 is TGCAGCGTGGGGGGTTGGGCCCAAGAGACCCAGTACTTC.

This clone was counted many times. The chain links TRBV15 to TRBJ2-5, with TRBD1 matching 9 bases. The end of the DNA aligns better with TRBJ2-7, so the J call may be wrong. The CDR3 contains 17 residues. Germline loops: CDR1 LNHNV, CDR2 YYDKDF (reference sequence). The CDR3 sequence: CATSRDLIGQGTYEQYF. Written as DNA, the CDR3 is TGTGCCACCAGCAGAGATCTCATCGGACAGGGGACCTACGAGCAGTACTTC.

This clone showed up just a few times. A read error is likely here: a far larger clone is one base away. J is TRBJ1-5 and V is TRBV4-3; D call uncertain. Germline lookup yields CDR1 LGHNA and CDR2 YSLEER. The CDR3 sequence is 16 residues long. The V gene lost 4 bases and the J gene lost 3 bases, with 16 bases spanning the gap. The chain's CDR3 is CASSRGWNGVNQPQHF. DNA for the CDR3: TGCGCCAGCAGCCGAGGTTGGAACGGAGTCAATCAGCCCCAGCATTTT.

This clone came up many times. DNA for the CDR3: TGTGCCAGCAGCCCCCCCGAAGGGACCTCCTACAATGAGCAGTTCTTC. Protein product: CASSPPEGTSYNEQFF. This chain uses TRBV7-9 with TRBJ2-1; possibly TRBD1 or TRBD2 for D (5 bases each). Per germline, CDR1 SEHNR and CDR2 FQNEAQ (reference sequence). This CDR3 spans 16 amino acids. Trimming took 5 bases from V and 0 from J, leaving 14 bases between them.

This clone showed up many times. Distinct nucleotide sequences in the sample also encode this CDR3. The chain combines TRBV29-1 with TRBJ1-3; D perhaps matches TRBD1 (5 bases). V was pared by 4 bases and J by 2 bases, with 6 bases between. CDR1 is SQVTM and CDR2 is ANQGSEA in the germline V gene. The CDR3 extends over 12 amino acids. CDR3 sequence reads: CSVGDAGNTIYF. CDR3 DNA: TGCAGCGTTGGGGACGCTGGAAACACCATATATTTT.

In its sample, this clone was seen many times. The chain uses TRBV4-2 and TRBJ1-5, with D possibly TRBD1 on 6 matching bases. V was clipped by 0 bases and J by 4 bases, with 13 bases between them. The CDR3 is 16 residues long. The germline V gene has CDR1 LGHNA and CDR2 YNFKEQ. Written as DNA, the CDR3 is TGTGCCAGCAGCCAAGAAGTACAGGGCCGTAATCAGCCCCAGCATTTT. This codes for CASSQEVQGRNQPQHF.

The rearrangement links TRBV5-4 to TRBJ2-1, with TRBD1 as a possible D gene (5 bases). Deletions cut 2 bases from V and 4 bases from J, with 16 bases between. The CDR3 has 16 amino acids. Germline CDR1 SGHNT, CDR2 YYREEE (reference sequence). This chain's CDR3 is CASSFGRTNAYNEQFF. The CDR3 DNA reads as TGTGCCAGCAGCTTTGGACGGACAAACGCTTACAATGAGCAGTTCTTC.

The rearrangement joins TRBV7-9 to TRBJ1-2; maybe TRBD1 (6 bases). This CDR3 region has 15 residues. The germline V and J ends were trimmed by 7 bases and 2 bases, with 17 bases remaining between them. Germline loops: CDR1 SEHNR, CDR2 FQNEAQ (reference sequence). The CDR3 nucleotides read TGTGCCAGCACCCCTGGGGGGGCCCTCAACTATGGCTACACCTTC. Translated, it gives CASTPGGALNYGYTF.

Remarks on this clone: A much larger clone differs from this one at a single base, so this may be a read error. In nucleotides, the CDR3 is TGTGCCAGCAGCTTAGTGACCTTCGAACAGTACTTC. Translated, it gives CASSLVTFEQYF. This chain joins TRBV7-9 and TRBJ2-7; D ambiguous. Deletions cut 1 base from V and 10 bases from J, with 11 bases between. The germline V gene has CDR1 SEHNR and CDR2 FQNEAQ (reference sequence). The CDR3 loop spans 12 amino acids.

The chain recombines TRBV6-5 with TRBJ1-3; TRBD1 agrees at 7 bases. CDR1 MNHEY and CDR2 SVGAGI come from the germline V gene. J lost 6 bases, V lost 2 bases, and 10 bases had no gene match. The CDR3 length is 16 residues. CDR3 sequence reads: CASSYARDSFINTIYF. CDR3 bases: TGTGCCAGCAGTTACGCCCGGGACAGCTTCATAAACACCATATATTTT.

The V and J genes are TRBV29-1 and TRBJ2-3; 8 positions match TRBD2. V lost 4 bases to trimming and J lost 2 bases; unmatched junction nucleotides: 5. The CDR3 runs to 14 residues. Germline-derived CDR1 and CDR2 are SQVTM and ANQGSEA. This CDR3 reads CSVATSGATDTQYF. The CDR3 DNA is TGCAGCGTTGCCACTAGCGGTGCCACAGATACGCAGTATTTT.